The entry that follows covers one T cell receptor (beta chain) sequence. With 60 Vbeta and 13 Jbeta primers, the PCR was carried out. Assay used: immunoSEQ multiplex PCR; TCRdb lists only in-frame clones, some missing. The sample shows some 110,000 clones, roughly 76% of them seen only once. There are 16 residues in the CDR3. Germline CDR1 is SGHNT and CDR2 is YENEEA. V trimming: 0 bases; J trimming: 4 bases; junction bases outside the gene matches: 3. The entry originates in a study of cytomegalovirus exposure and HLA in healthy donors. The rearrangement joins TRBV11-3 to TRBJ2-6; 7 nucleotides agree with TRBD1. The source of this sequence is an older woman in good health and CMV-seropositive. The specimen was PBMCs. The CDR3 loop reads CASSLEGGIGANVLTF. The CDR3 bases are TGTGCCAGCAGCTTAGAAGGGGGCATAGGGGCCAACGTCCTGACTTTC.